These 10 T cell receptor beta chains originate from one sample sequenced in a study of siplizumab effects on memory and regulatory T cells. Clones were read by immunoSEQ multiplex PCR, and TCRdb kept only the in-frame ones, dropping some. The data contain more than 85,000 clones, roughly 94% of them seen just once; the ten biggest clones take up around 0.7%. Sequencing input: Tregs sorted from blood. Receptor source: a human donor in good health.

The V gene is TRBV12-5, the J gene TRBJ1-1; D uncertain. Trimming shortened V by 2 bases and J by 1 base, and 5 bases separated the two germline ends. The CDR3 extends over 13 amino acids. The germline CDR1 and CDR2 sequences are LGHNT and FRNRAP. The DNA for the CDR3 is TGTGCTAGTGGTTTGAGGGAGAACACTGAAGCTTTCTTT. This codes for CASGLRENTEAFF.

V usage is TRBV2 and J usage is TRBJ2-2, with 7 nucleotides matching TRBD1. The CDR3 is made up of 16 amino acids. Germline-derived CDR1 and CDR2 are SNHLY and FYNNEI. V shed 6 bases and J 1 base; nucleotides not matched to a gene: 8. CDR3 DNA: TGTGCCAGCAGCCGATCCGGGACAGAGAACACCGGGGAGCTGTTTTTT. As protein: CASSRSGTENTGELFF.

The chain couples TRBV7-3 to TRBJ1-3; a possible D gene is TRBD1 (6 bases). CDR3 size: 12 residues. Germline-derived CDR1 and CDR2 are SGHTA and FQGTGA. The V gene lost 5 bases and the J gene lost 11 bases, with 13 bases spanning the gap. The CDR3 loop is CASSAQTGPIYF. The CDR3 bases are TGTGCCAGCAGCGCGCAAACAGGGCCCATATATTTT.

The genes are TRBV12-5 and TRBJ2-2, with D perhaps matching TRBD2 (5 bases). Trimming removed 0 bases at V and 5 bases at J, with 7 bases between. This CDR3 spans 14 amino acids. CDR1 and CDR2 (germline): LGHNT, FRNRAP. The CDR3 spells CASGLVWETGELFF. CDR3 DNA sequence: TGTGCTAGTGGTTTGGTTTGGGAGACCGGGGAGCTGTTTTTT.

CDR3 nucleotide sequence: TGTGCCAGCAGTTACGGCGTGGGGCCCTCCGAGCAGTACTTC. This gives the protein CASSYGVGPSEQYF. The rearrangement links TRBV6-5 to TRBJ2-7, with D perhaps TRBD1 (5 bases). CDR3 length: 14 amino acids. V gave up 2 bases and J gave up 6 bases, with 14 bases separating them. The germline gives CDR1 MNHEY, CDR2 SVGAGI.

V is TRBV7-9 and J is TRBJ2-7, with D perhaps matching TRBD2 (5 bases). The CDR3 runs 15 residues. In germline, CDR1 is SEHNR, CDR2 FQNEAQ (reference sequence). With 5 bases removed from V and 0 bases from J, the gap between germline ends came to 14 bases. The CDR3 sequence: CASSPDFGISYEQYF. CDR3 nucleotide sequence: TGTGCCAGCAGCCCGGACTTCGGGATCTCCTACGAGCAGTACTTC.

V and J are TRBV11-3 and TRBJ2-2, with D possibly matching TRBD2 (6 bases). This CDR3 has 13 amino acids. Germline assignment: CDR1 SGHNT and CDR2 YENEEA. Trimming removed 5 bases at V and 7 bases at J, with 11 bases between. The CDR3 DNA reads TGTGCCAGCAGCCGGATCGGGAGCGGGGAGCTGTTTTTT. It specifies CASSRIGSGELFF.

The chain carries TRBV5-1 and TRBJ2-1, with TRBD2 matching 10 bases. Trimming at V came to 1 base and at J to 12 bases, leaving 7 bases not matched to a gene. This CDR3 spans 14 amino acids. Germline CDR1 and CDR2: SGHRS and YFSETQ. In nucleotides, the CDR3 is TGCGCCAGCAGCTTGAGGCTAGCGGGAGTAGGGCAGTTCTTC. Translating gives CASSLRLAGVGQFF. Using reference TRBV5-1 and TRBJ2-1 for the parts outside the CDR3, the full variable domain is KAGVTQTPRYLIKTRGQQVTLSCSPISGHRSVSWYQQTPGQGLQFLFEYFSETQRNKGNFPGRFSGRQFSNSRSEMNVSTLELGDSALYLCASSLRLAGVGQFFGPGTRLTVL.

DNA for the CDR3: TGTGCCAGCAGCTTAGAGCGGCGGGAGAGTAACTACGAGCAGTACTTC. It yields the protein CASSLERRESNYEQYF. The chain couples TRBV13 to TRBJ2-7; 7 nucleotides agree with TRBD2. Germline values: CDR1 PRHDT, CDR2 FYEKMQ (reference sequence). This CDR3 comprises 16 residues. V lost 1 base and J lost 3; bases outside the gene matches: 9.

The chain links TRBV10-1 to TRBJ2-5; D possibly corresponds to TRBD1 (7 bases). Germline V gives CDR1 WNHNN, CDR2 SYGVQD (reference sequence). Trimming left V 3 bases short and J 0 bases short, with 14 bases between. This CDR3 region has 16 residues. CDR3 amino acids: CASSEGGAGYQETQYF. CDR3 DNA: TGCGCCAGCAGTGAAGGGGGCGCGGGGTACCAAGAGACCCAGTACTTC.